One and the same sample provided the 14 T cell receptor beta chains below, sequenced in a study of T cell responses to AZD1222 COVID-19 vaccine. TCRdb's table, derived via immunoSEQ multiplex PCR, lists solely in-frame clones and lacks some. The table records 70,000 to 95,000 clones, about 88% of them present only once. The sequences come from peripheral blood, collected 28 days after the second AZD1222 dose. Receptors were obtained from an adult who received the AZD1222 COVID-19 vaccine.

This chain uses TRBV13 with TRBJ2-7, with D unresolved. The CDR3 is made up of 12 amino acids. The V end was cut by 2 bases, the J end by 4 bases, with 6 bases between. CDR1 is PRHDT, CDR2 FYEKMQ, per germline (reference sequence). The CDR3 reads CASSLTGYEQYF. Written as DNA, the CDR3 is TGTGCCAGCAGCTTAACCGGTTACGAGCAGTACTTC. The whole variable domain, filled in from reference TRBV13 and TRBJ2-7, reads AAGVIQSPRHLIKEKRETATLKCYPIPRHDTVYWYQQGPGQDPQFLISFYEKMQSDKGSIPDRFSAQQFSDYHSELNMSSLELGDSALYFCASSLTGYEQYFGPGTRLTVT.

This clone was seen once. V is TRBV13 and J is TRBJ1-1; D perhaps matches TRBD1 (6 bases). This CDR3 spans 14 amino acids. Trimming cost V 1 base and J 1 base, with 7 bases left between them. From germline, CDR1 is PRHDT and CDR2 FYEKMQ (reference sequence). CDR3 sequence reads: CASSLDRENTEAFF. The DNA of the CDR3 is TGTGCCAGCAGCTTAGACAGGGAGAACACTGAAGCTTTCTTT.

This chain uses TRBV7-8 with TRBJ1-4; a possible D gene is TRBD1 (6 bases). Germline CDR1 and CDR2: SGHVS and FQNEAQ. V shed 1 base and J shed 7 bases, with 13 bases lying between them. CDR3 length: 15 amino acids. The CDR3: CASSLGYTGSEKLFF. The DNA of the CDR3 is TGTGCCAGCAGCTTAGGGTACACAGGGAGTGAAAAACTGTTTTTT.

The CDR3 sequence is CASTQGATNYGYTF. The CDR3 region has the DNA TGTGCCAGCACCCAAGGGGCTACCAACTATGGCTACACCTTC. J is TRBJ1-2 and V is TRBV6-5; D is perhaps TRBD1 (5 bases). V lost 7 bases to trimming and J lost 2 bases, with 14 bases between them. CDR3 size: 14 residues. Per the germline V gene, CDR1 is MNHEY and CDR2 is SVGAGI.

This clone has just one count. The chain employs TRBV10-1 and TRBJ1-2, with D possibly TRBD1 on 6 matching bases. V lost 5 bases to trimming and J lost 4 bases, with 11 bases between them. CDR3 length: 13 residues. Looked up from germline, CDR1 is WNHNN and CDR2 is SYGVQD (reference sequence). The CDR3 DNA sequence: TGCGCCAGCAGTCTGGACAGAGGCTATGGCTACACCTTC. It yields the protein CASSLDRGYGYTF.

V and J are TRBV2 and TRBJ1-1; D perhaps matches TRBD1 (6 bases). Germline V CDR1 and CDR2: SNHLY, FYNNEI. V was shortened by 2 bases and J by 1 base, with 11 bases between the two germline ends. The CDR3 extends over 15 amino acids. The CDR3 loop reads CASSEIGGGNTEAFF. The CDR3 DNA follows: TGTGCCAGCAGTGAAATAGGGGGGGGGAACACTGAAGCTTTCTTT.

The genes are TRBV30 and TRBJ1-4; no clear D. CDR1 and CDR2 from the germline V gene are GTSNPN and SVGIG (reference sequence). This CDR3 is built from 15 residues. Between the trimmed V and J ends, which lost 0 bases and 8 bases, there was a span of 16 bases. The CDR3 DNA sequence: TGTGCCTGGAGTGTACGGTCCGGGAGGAGCGAAAAACTGTTTTTT. It is translated as CAWSVRSGRSEKLFF.

The J gene is TRBJ1-4, the V gene TRBV30; tentatively, D is TRBD1 (6 bases). CDR1 is GTSNPN and CDR2 is SVGIG in the germline V gene (reference sequence). The CDR3 runs 15 residues. V shed 1 base and J shed 7 bases, with 16 bases lying between them. The CDR3 loop is CAWSAGTPASEKLFF. In nucleotides, the CDR3 is TGTGCCTGGAGTGCCGGGACACCGGCCAGTGAAAAACTGTTTTTT. The full variable domain, its missing parts supplied by reference TRBV30 and TRBJ1-4, is SQTIHQWPATLVQPVGSPLSLECTVEGTSNPNLYWYRQAAGRGLQLLFYSVGIGQISSEVPQNLSASRPQDRQFILSSKKLLLSDSGFYLCAWSAGTPASEKLFFGSGTQLSVL.

The rearrangement joins TRBV19 to TRBJ2-1, with 7 bases aligning to TRBD1. CDR1 is LNHDA, CDR2 SQIVND, per germline (reference sequence). V shed 3 bases and J 7 bases; nucleotides not matched to a gene: 9. This CDR3 contains 15 residues. CDR3 residues: CASSMGRGIRNEQFF. CDR3 in DNA: TGTGCCAGTAGTATGGGCAGGGGGATAAGAAATGAGCAGTTCTTC. Complete variable domain (other parts from reference TRBV19 and TRBJ2-1): DGGITQSPKYLFRKEGQNVTLSCEQNLNHDAMYWYRQDPGQGLRLIYYSQIVNDFQKGDIAEGYSVSREKKESFPLTVTSAQKNPTAFYLCASSMGRGIRNEQFFGPGTRLTVL.

This clone was counted a few times. The V call is TRBV5-6, the J call TRBJ2-1; D may match TRBD1 or TRBD2 (6 bases each). Trimming removed 0 bases from V and 2 bases from J, with 12 bases in between. This CDR3 spans 16 amino acids. The germline V gene has CDR1 SGHDT and CDR2 YYEEEE. The CDR3 DNA reads TGTGCCAGCAGCTTGGGCGTCGGGGGCACCTACAATGAGCAGTTCTTC. This codes for CASSLGVGGTYNEQFF.

The chain carries TRBV3-1 (or the pseudogene TRBV3-2) and TRBJ1-2; tentative D call: TRBD1 (5 bases). Germline V lookup: CDR1 LGHDT, CDR2 YNNKEL (reference sequence). V was shortened by 1 base and J by 4 bases, with 10 bases between the two germline ends. The CDR3 consists of 14 residues. CDR3 sequence: CASSQGTQGYGYTF. The CDR3 coding sequence is TGTGCCAGCAGCCAAGGAACGCAGGGCTATGGCTACACCTTC.

This rearrangement joins TRBV6-5 to TRBJ1-1, with TRBD1 identical over 7 bases. The germline V gene has CDR1 MNHEY and CDR2 SVGAGI. The CDR3 extends over 15 amino acids. The V and J ends lost 4 bases and 0 bases, in that order; junction bases with no gene match: 5. The CDR3 here is CASSLQGRLNTEAFF. In DNA, the CDR3 is TGTGCCAGCAGTTTACAGGGGAGATTGAACACTGAAGCTTTCTTT.

This sequence joins TRBV6-5 and TRBJ1-4, with unresolved D. Trimming took 6 bases from V and 8 from J, leaving 19 bases between them. Germline V gene data show CDR1 as MNHEY and CDR2 as SVGAGI. The CDR3 length is 15 residues. In DNA form, the CDR3 reads TGTGCCAGCAGCCTCGCAAGGCCCGCCGTGGAAAAACTGTTTTTT. Its protein product is CASSLARPAVEKLFF.

The gene calls are TRBV6-5 and TRBJ2-1; 7 positions agree with TRBD2. The CDR3 extends over 15 amino acids. CDR1 is MNHEY and CDR2 is SVGAGI in the germline V gene. The J segment lost 2 bases and the V segment lost 2 bases, leaving 3 bases of the junction unmatched. CDR3 sequence (DNA): TGTGCCAGCAGTTACGAGGCGGGGGCCTACAATGAGCAGTTCTTC. Protein product: CASSYEAGAYNEQFF.